Listed below are T cell receptor beta chains from one sample, sequenced in a study of shared clonotypes between healthy human individuals. Only in-frame clones appear in the TCRdb table, and some are missing; sequencing was by immunoSEQ multiplex PCR. The table lists around 2.3 million clones, approximately 95% of them singletons, with less than 0.15% in the top ten. Source material: naive CD4+ T cells sorted from blood. The receptors come from a man aged 18 to 35 in good health. CDR3s include the opening cysteine and the closing phenylalanine or tryptophan. The order of the fields is CDR3 protein, CDR3 DNA, V gene, clone size, J gene, D gene. D genes are given only for firm matches. Clone size, where shown, is once, few, many, or a class for clones that have expanded.

CASWGLGYEQYF	TGTGCCAGTTGGGGGTTGGGCTACGAGCAGTACTTC	TRBV2	NA	TRBJ2-7	NA
CAWSRTSYEQYF	TGTGCCTGGAGCCGAACTAGCTACGAGCAGTACTTC	TRBV30	NA	TRBJ2-7	NA
CASSLGLAGVVTDTQYF	TGCGCCAGCAGCTTGGGGCTAGCGGGAGTAGTTACAGATACGCAGTATTTT	TRBV5-1	NA	TRBJ2-3	TRBD2
CASSQGLVTEAFF	TGTGCCAGCAGCCAGGGGTTAGTAACTGAAGCTTTCTTT	TRBV6-5	NA	TRBJ1-1	NA
CASSASGTSLYEQYF	TGTGCCAGCAGTGCCTCCGGGACTAGCCTGTACGAGCAGTACTTC	TRBV6-1	NA	TRBJ2-7	TRBD2
CASMVGTGVDQPQHF	TGTGCCAGCATGGTAGGGACAGGGGTAGATCAGCCCCAGCATTTT	TRBV6-1	NA	TRBJ1-5	TRBD1
CASSGESLDHF	TGTGCCAGCAGTGGGGAGAGCCTCGACCACTTC	TRBV2	NA	TRBJ2-7	NA
CASSAGQETQYF	TGCGCCAGCAGCGCCGGCCAAGAGACCCAGTACTTC	TRBV5-1	once	TRBJ2-5	NA
CASSLAPGEEKLFF	TGTGCCAGCAGCTTAGCTCCAGGGGAAGAAAAACTGTTTTTT	TRBV11-2	NA	TRBJ1-4	NA
CASSLALAGGPTDTQYF	TGTGCCAGCAGCTTAGCGCTGGCGGGAGGGCCGACAGATACGCAGTATTTT	TRBV7-2	NA	TRBJ2-3	TRBD2
CASSYSGEEGYTF	TGTGCCAGCAGTTACTCAGGGGAAGAAGGCTACACCTTC	TRBV6-6	NA	TRBJ1-2	NA
CASSFFGTGGLNTEAFF	TGTGCCAGCAGTTTTTTCGGGACAGGGGGACTGAACACTGAAGCTTTCTTT	TRBV27	NA	TRBJ1-1	TRBD1
CAIRGPTLNTIYF	TGTGCCATCAGGGGTCCGACCCTAAACACCATATATTTT	TRBV10-3	NA	TRBJ1-3	NA